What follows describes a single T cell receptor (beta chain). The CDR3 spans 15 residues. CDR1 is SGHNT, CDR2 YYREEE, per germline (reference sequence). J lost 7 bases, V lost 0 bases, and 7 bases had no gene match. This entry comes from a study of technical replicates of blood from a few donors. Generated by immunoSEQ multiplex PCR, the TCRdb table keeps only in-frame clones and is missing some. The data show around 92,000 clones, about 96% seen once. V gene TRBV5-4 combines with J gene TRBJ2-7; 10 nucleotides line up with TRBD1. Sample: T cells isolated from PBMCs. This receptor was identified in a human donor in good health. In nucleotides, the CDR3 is TGTGCCAGCAGCTTGGGTGGGACAGGGGTGAGTGAGCAGTACTTC. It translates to CASSLGGTGVSEQYF.